This is a list of T cell receptor beta chains from one sample in a study of OX40 agonist ivuxolimab in advanced cancers. The method was immunoSEQ multiplex PCR; TCRdb's version includes in-frame clones alone and lacks a portion of them. This table has about 58,000 clones, approximately 78% appearing once. This specimen consisted of CD4+ or CD8+ T cells sorted from blood, obtained in a trial of the OX40 agonist ivuxolimab. All receptors derive from an adult with an advanced solid tumor such as melanoma, head and neck, liver or kidney cancer. Both conserved end residues are part of each CDR3. Each record gives: V gene, clone size, J gene, D gene, CDR3 DNA, CDR3 protein. The D gene is left open where the match is weak. A row's size may be missing; if present it is once, few, many or a size class.

V gene: TRBV5-8; clone size: once; J gene: TRBJ1-3; D gene: TRBD1; CDR3 DNA: TGTGCCAGCAGCTTGATTCCACAGGGGTCTGGAAACACCATATATTTT; CDR3 protein: CASSLIPQGSGNTIYF
V gene: TRBV5-8; clone size: NA; J gene: TRBJ2-7; D gene: NA; CDR3 DNA: TGTGCCAGCCCCTTTGGAGACTCCCTTTCTACCTACGAGCAGTACTTC; CDR3 protein: CASPFGDSLSTYEQYF
V gene: TRBV19; clone size: NA; J gene: TRBJ1-4; D gene: NA; CDR3 DNA: TGTGCCAGTAGTATGCGCGTCGAAGGGGAAAAACTGTTTTTT; CDR3 protein: CASSMRVEGEKLFF
V gene: TRBV7-2; clone size: NA; J gene: TRBJ1-4; D gene: NA; CDR3 DNA: TGTGCCAGCAGCGAGTCAGGGTCTACTAATGAAAAACTGTTTTTT; CDR3 protein: CASSESGSTNEKLFF
V gene: TRBV28; clone size: NA; J gene: TRBJ1-5; D gene: NA; CDR3 DNA: TGTGCCAGTACAAGGACGCCCAGGGAGCCCCAGCATTTT; CDR3 protein: CASTRTPREPQHF
V gene: TRBV19; clone size: NA; J gene: TRBJ2-3; D gene: TRBD2; CDR3 DNA: TGTGCCAGTAGCCTACTAGCGGCGACAGATACGCAGTATTTT; CDR3 protein: CASSLLAATDTQYF
V gene: TRBV12-5; clone size: NA; J gene: TRBJ1-5; D gene: TRBD1; CDR3 DNA: TGTGCTAGTGGTTCCGGACAGGGCCCCGATCAGCCCCAGCATTTT; CDR3 protein: CASGSGQGPDQPQHF
V gene: TRBV5-1; clone size: NA; J gene: TRBJ1-2; D gene: NA; CDR3 DNA: TGCGCCAGCAGCTTGGATGGGGGCGTCAGCTATGGCTACACCTTC; CDR3 protein: CASSLDGGVSYGYTF
V gene: TRBV7-3; clone size: once; J gene: TRBJ2-3; D gene: NA; CDR3 DNA: TGTGCCAGCAGCTTAACAGGGTCAAGCACAGATACGCAGTATTTT; CDR3 protein: CASSLTGSSTDTQYF
V gene: TRBV5-1; clone size: NA; J gene: TRBJ2-4; D gene: NA; CDR3 DNA: TGCGCCAGCAGCTTGGACGGGGGCTTTGGGAACATTCAGTACTTC; CDR3 protein: CASSLDGGFGNIQYF
V gene: TRBV10-2; clone size: NA; J gene: TRBJ2-5; D gene: NA; CDR3 DNA: TGCGCCAGCAGTAATGCTGGGGTAAAGGAGACCCAGTACTTC; CDR3 protein: CASSNAGVKETQYF
V gene: TRBV4-1; clone size: medium-sized; J gene: TRBJ1-1; D gene: NA; CDR3 DNA: TGCGCCAGCAGCGCTGGGTGGACGGGTGAAGCTTTCTTT; CDR3 protein: CASSAGWTGEAFF
V gene: TRBV7-9; clone size: NA; J gene: TRBJ2-1; D gene: TRBD1; CDR3 DNA: TGTGCCAGCAGCTTAGGGGACAGGGGGGCGCGGAATGAGCAGTTCTTC; CDR3 protein: CASSLGDRGARNEQFF
V gene: TRBV7-2; clone size: NA; J gene: TRBJ2-7; D gene: TRBD1; CDR3 DNA: TGTGCCAGCAGCACAACCGGGACAGGGGCTTCCGAGCAGTACTTC; CDR3 protein: CASSTTGTGASEQYF
V gene: TRBV6-5; clone size: few; J gene: TRBJ2-7; D gene: NA; CDR3 DNA: TGTGCCAGCAGTACCAGGGGTTACGAGCAGTACTTC; CDR3 protein: CASSTRGYEQYF
V gene: TRBV28; clone size: NA; J gene: TRBJ1-5; D gene: TRBD1; CDR3 DNA: TGTGCCAGCACTCCGGTACAGGGGAGGAATCAGCCCCAGCATTTT; CDR3 protein: CASTPVQGRNQPQHF
V gene: TRBV7-6; clone size: NA; J gene: TRBJ2-5; D gene: NA; CDR3 DNA: TGTGCCAGCAGCTTGATGGGGGGAGAGACCCAGTACTTC; CDR3 protein: CASSLMGGETQYF
V gene: TRBV19; clone size: once; J gene: TRBJ2-2; D gene: TRBD1; CDR3 DNA: TGTGCCAGTAGTATAGACCCCCCGGGACAGGGGAACACCGGGGAGCTGTTTTTT; CDR3 protein: CASSIDPPGQGNTGELFF
V gene: TRBV5-1; clone size: once; J gene: TRBJ1-2; D gene: NA; CDR3 DNA: TGCGCCAGCAGCTTGGTCGGTGGCTACACCTTC; CDR3 protein: CASSLVGGYTF
V gene: TRBV9; clone size: NA; J gene: TRBJ2-3; D gene: TRBD2; CDR3 DNA: TGTGCCAGCAGCGTCGGACTAGCCTCAGATACGCAGTATTTT; CDR3 protein: CASSVGLASDTQYF
V gene: TRBV19; clone size: medium-sized; J gene: TRBJ1-2; D gene: NA; CDR3 DNA: TGTGCCAGTAGGGCCGACGGGAACTATGGCTACACCTTC; CDR3 protein: CASRADGNYGYTF
V gene: TRBV11-3; clone size: NA; J gene: TRBJ2-7; D gene: NA; CDR3 DNA: TGTGCCAGCAGCTTAGATCCGGCAGGGGGGCACGAGCAGTACTTC; CDR3 protein: CASSLDPAGGHEQYF
V gene: TRBV6-6; clone size: NA; J gene: TRBJ1-6; D gene: TRBD1; CDR3 DNA: TGTGCCAGCAGTTCGTCAGGGGGTGCCAATTCACCCCTCCACTTT; CDR3 protein: CASSSSGGANSPLHF
V gene: TRBV5-1; clone size: NA; J gene: TRBJ2-5; D gene: NA; CDR3 DNA: TGCGCCAGCAGCTGGACGGGACCCACAGAAGAGACCCAGTACTTC; CDR3 protein: CASSWTGPTEETQYF
V gene: TRBV5-1; clone size: NA; J gene: TRBJ1-4; D gene: NA; CDR3 DNA: TGCGCCAGCAGCCTGATCCCTCGGGGGGGGCGCGATGAAAAACTGTTTTTT; CDR3 protein: CASSLIPRGGRDEKLFF
V gene: TRBV20-1; clone size: NA; J gene: TRBJ2-7; D gene: TRBD2; CDR3 DNA: TGCAGTGCCGGACGGGAGGACTCCCTGTACTTC; CDR3 protein: CSAGREDSLYF
V gene: TRBV2; clone size: NA; J gene: TRBJ1-1; D gene: NA; CDR3 DNA: TGTGCCAGCAGTGAAATGAAGGGTATCCACGGAGCTTTCTTT; CDR3 protein: CASSEMKGIHGAFF
V gene: TRBV6-1; clone size: NA; J gene: TRBJ2-1; D gene: NA; CDR3 DNA: TGTGCCAGCGGATACATGGGCTATGAGCAGTTCTTC; CDR3 protein: CASGYMGYEQFF
V gene: TRBV27; clone size: NA; J gene: TRBJ2-7; D gene: TRBD1; CDR3 DNA: TGTGCCAGCAGTGAACTCAAGACAGGGCCCTTCACCTACGAGCAGTACTTC; CDR3 protein: CASSELKTGPFTYEQYF
V gene: TRBV11-2; clone size: few; J gene: TRBJ2-6; D gene: NA; CDR3 DNA: TGTGCCAGCAGCTTAAGGGGATCCGGGGCCAACGTCCTGACTTTC; CDR3 protein: CASSLRGSGANVLTF
V gene: TRBV6-1; clone size: NA; J gene: TRBJ2-7; D gene: NA; CDR3 DNA: TGTGCCAGCAGTGAAGGTTTGGGGATTTCAGCCAACGAGCAGTACTTC; CDR3 protein: CASSEGLGISANEQYF
V gene: TRBV14; clone size: NA; J gene: TRBJ2-7; D gene: NA; CDR3 DNA: TGTGCCAGCAGCCTTCAAATAAGCGAGCAGTACTTC; CDR3 protein: CASSLQISEQYF
V gene: TRBV28; clone size: NA; J gene: TRBJ1-3; D gene: NA; CDR3 DNA: TGTGCCAGCAGTTTGGTGGCACGCTCTGGAAACACCATATATTTT; CDR3 protein: CASSLVARSGNTIYF
V gene: TRBV7-9; clone size: few; J gene: TRBJ2-2; D gene: TRBD2; CDR3 DNA: TGTGCCAGCAGGTCGACTAGCGGGGGGCCCGGGGAGCTGTTTTTT; CDR3 protein: CASRSTSGGPGELFF
V gene: TRBV6-6; clone size: once; J gene: TRBJ1-1; D gene: NA; CDR3 DNA: TGTGCCAGCAGTTACTTCGGGGCTGAAGCTTTCTTT; CDR3 protein: CASSYFGAEAFF
V gene: TRBV19; clone size: NA; J gene: TRBJ1-1; D gene: NA; CDR3 DNA: TGTGCCAGTACCCTGGCCGGACAGTTGAACACTGAAGCTTTCTTT; CDR3 protein: CASTLAGQLNTEAFF
V gene: TRBV29-1; clone size: NA; J gene: TRBJ2-3; D gene: NA; CDR3 DNA: TGCAGCGTTCCGGACCTCACAGATACGCAGTATTTT; CDR3 protein: CSVPDLTDTQYF
V gene: TRBV15; clone size: few; J gene: TRBJ1-3; D gene: NA; CDR3 DNA: TGTGCCACCAGCAGAGGGATAAACTCTGGAAACACCATATATTTT; CDR3 protein: CATSRGINSGNTIYF
V gene: TRBV6-5; clone size: NA; J gene: TRBJ2-7; D gene: TRBD2; CDR3 DNA: TGTGCCAGCAGTTCCCAACCCGGGACTAGCGGGGGTAAGCAGTACTTC; CDR3 protein: CASSSQPGTSGGKQYF
V gene: TRBV7-2; clone size: NA; J gene: TRBJ2-1; D gene: TRBD1; CDR3 DNA: TGTGCCAGCAGCATCCCGCTAGGGGGCGGATACAATGAGCAGTTCTTC; CDR3 protein: CASSIPLGGGYNEQFF
V gene: TRBV19; clone size: NA; J gene: TRBJ1-3; D gene: NA; CDR3 DNA: TGTGCCAGTAGTATAGGAGCCGCGGGCTCTGGAAACACCATATATTTT; CDR3 protein: CASSIGAAGSGNTIYF
V gene: TRBV7-6; clone size: NA; J gene: TRBJ2-5; D gene: NA; CDR3 DNA: TGTGCCAGCAGCCTAGGGAGAAGTGAGACCCAGTACTTC; CDR3 protein: CASSLGRSETQYF
V gene: TRBV28; clone size: once; J gene: TRBJ2-3; D gene: TRBD2; CDR3 DNA: TGTGCCAGCAGCCGAATGACTAGCGGGAGCACAGATACGCAGTATTTT; CDR3 protein: CASSRMTSGSTDTQYF
V gene: TRBV19; clone size: NA; J gene: TRBJ2-1; D gene: NA; CDR3 DNA: TGTGCCAGTAGTGATGGGTTAAAGCAGTTCTTC; CDR3 protein: CASSDGLKQFF
V gene: TRBV2; clone size: NA; J gene: TRBJ2-7; D gene: NA; CDR3 DNA: TGTGCCAGCAGATGGGACGAAACTTACGAGCAGTACTTC; CDR3 protein: CASRWDETYEQYF
V gene: TRBV2; clone size: NA; J gene: TRBJ2-1; D gene: TRBD1; CDR3 DNA: TGTGCCAGCAGCAATGACAGGGCCCTTTACAATGAGCAGTTCTTC; CDR3 protein: CASSNDRALYNEQFF